The 5 T cell receptor beta chains listed next were all sequenced from one sample in a study of post-analysis software for immune sequencing data. Whole-study findings and limits: TRBV5-6, TRBV5-1 and TRBV20-1 belonged to a set of roughly five TRBV segments that were more frequent in patients than controls.

Unique molecular identifiers had been added to the TCR beta cDNA libraries. TCRdb re-called the PCR reads through MiXCR, storing one row per CDR3 protein. Altogether about 800,000 distinct CDR3 sequences are present, roughly 27% being singletons, with the ten largest covering roughly 0.53%. The antigens for these receptors are not known. Material for sequencing was blood. The receptors originated from a girl aged 5-17 years with multiple sclerosis.

The CDR3 sequence is CAVGELSADTQYF. DNA for the CDR3: TGTGCCGTCGGAGAGTTGTCCGCAGATACGCAGTATTTT. The V and J genes are TRBV6-5 and TRBJ2-3; D not resolved. V dropped 11 bases and J dropped 4 bases, with 16 bases sitting between them. The CDR3 runs to 13 residues. Per germline, CDR1 MNHEY and CDR2 SVGAGI.

The rearrangement uses TRBV24-1 and TRBJ2-2; the D is unclear. This CDR3 is built from 13 residues. The germline V gene encodes CDR1 KGHDR and CDR2 SFDVKD. V lost 5 bases and J 4 bases, leaving 7 bases between the germline ends. This chain's CDR3 is CATSGQSTGELFF. The CDR3 DNA reads TGTGCCACCAGTGGGCAGTCCACCGGGGAGCTGTTTTTT.

Written as DNA, the CDR3 is TGTGCCAGCAGCTTAGCACAGGGGGCGAGGGAGACCCAGTACTTC. Its translation: CASSLAQGARETQYF. This sequence joins TRBV7-9 and TRBJ2-5, with 9 bases identical to TRBD1. Germline V CDR1 and CDR2: SEHNR, FQNEAQ (reference sequence). The CDR3 consists of 15 residues. With 0 bases clipped from V and 5 bases from J, the junction kept 4 bases outside the gene matches. Together with reference TRBV7-9 and TRBJ2-5, the CDR3 gives the full variable domain: DTGVSQNPRHKITKRGQNVTFRCDPISEHNRLYWYRQTLGQGPEFLTYFQNEAQLEKSRLLSDRFSAERPKGSFSTLEIQRTEQGDSAMYLCASSLAQGARETQYFGPGTRLLVL.

V is TRBV19 and J is TRBJ2-2, with TRBD2 identical over 7 bases. The CDR3 is 15 residues long. V was pared by 4 bases and J by 6 bases, with 8 bases of the junction left unmatched. CDR1 and CDR2 from the germline V gene are LNHDA and SQIVND (reference sequence). CDR3 DNA: TGTGCCAGTAGTACTAGCGGTCGTGGTCCCGGGGAGCTGTTTTTT. This encodes CASSTSGRGPGELFF.

This clonotype has ten or more counts. The CDR3 sequence is CASSSGGATYEAFF. The CDR3 DNA sequence: TGCGCCAGCAGCTCGGGGGGGGCCACTTATGAAGCTTTCTTT. This chain joins TRBV5-1 and TRBJ1-1, with a possible D match to TRBD1 (6 bases). V lost 3 bases and J lost 7, with 16 bases in between. The V gene's germline CDR1 is SGHRS and CDR2 YFSETQ. The CDR3 spans 14 residues.